This T cell receptor (beta chain) emerged from a study of blood T cell repertoires in COVID-19. Study members were between about 18 and 90 years old and lived in 20 to 30 US regions. Participants' own reports of clinical history determined their cohort assignment. Two negative PCRs, clearance, or symptom resolution characterized the recovered Cohort 3 donors. The CDR3 covers 13 residues. Germline V gene sequence: CDR1 SQVTM, CDR2 ANQGSEA. Trimming shortened V by 4 bases and J by 0 bases, and 7 bases separated the two germline ends. Original data processing: Reference gene primer amplification gave nucleated cell count estimates. This table comes from immunoSEQ multiplex PCR, and its TCRdb copy is limited to in-frame clones, with some not included. D and trimming come from the DNA, and the V and J calls and clone size come from that table. The repertoire consists of fewer than 350,000 clones, with around 90% occurring once and the leading ten covering 1.7%.

The rearrangement links TRBV29-1 to TRBJ1-3; D is unresolved. Sequencing was carried out using PBMCs or T cells enriched from blood (not recorded which). The receptor was derived from a woman in her thirties or forties who had recovered from COVID-19. The DNA of the CDR3 is TGCAGCGTTGCCCCAGGCTCTGGAAACACCATATATTTT. It translates to CSVAPGSGNTIYF.